This TCR beta chain appears in the sequencing data of a study of control samples from healthy donors and cancer patients. The CDR3 length is 15 residues. Per germline, CDR1 MNHEY and CDR2 SVGAGI. V was cut by 2 bases and J by 5 bases, with 10 bases left in between. This table comes from immunoSEQ multiplex PCR, and its TCRdb copy is limited to in-frame clones, with some not included. Of more than 85,000 clones listed, roughly 83% are singletons. The sequence was obtained from a man between 65 and 85 years old with lung cancer. Sample: PBMCs. This chain connects TRBV6-5 to TRBJ1-6; no definite D call. The CDR3 nucleotides read TGTGCCAGCAGTTACGGAAGTAGGAATAATTCACCCCTCCACTTT. Amino acid sequence: CASSYGSRNNSPLHF.